This T cell receptor (beta chain) comes out of a study of blood T cell repertoires in COVID-19. Across the study: The samples span acute and convalescent COVID-19 from the United States, Italy and Spain. From T cells, B-cell-depleted T cells, or PBMCs came the material, which was cDNA or gDNA.

Some clones are missing from TCRdb's copy, which holds only in-frame ones; the method was immunoSEQ multiplex PCR. The data hold approximately 250,000 clones, with about nine tenths observed a single time. There are 15 residues in the CDR3. The J segment lost 7 bases and the V segment lost 2 bases, leaving 8 bases of the junction unmatched. Germline V gene data show CDR1 as MNHNS and CDR2 as SASEGT. This rearrangement joins TRBV6-1 to TRBJ2-1; TRBD1 matches at 7 bases. This TCR derives from a middle-aged man with active or convalescent COVID-19. Sequencing used peripheral blood. CDR3 protein: CASSESIGDRNEQFF. The CDR3 coding sequence is TGTGCCAGCAGTGAATCCATCGGGGACAGAAATGAGCAGTTCTTC.